A selection of T cell receptor beta chains follows, all from one sample in a study of kidney transplant recipient with SARS-CoV-2 infection. TCRdb re-called the reads with MiXCR, one entry per CDR3 protein. This table has approximately 250,000 distinct CDR3 sequences, 29% appearing once. Here the sequenced sample was a blood sample, taken at baseline and on day 111 from a kidney transplant recipient. The receptors were sampled from a young adult male patient who had COVID-19 and was a kidney transplant recipient. A share of the T cells may be of graft donor origin. Both conserved end residues are part of each CDR3. A D gene is named only where the DNA matches it firmly. Part of the rows lack a size; the others show once, few, many or a class for expanded clones.

J gene,D gene,clone size,V gene,CDR3 DNA,CDR3 protein
TRBJ1-5,NA,many,TRBV12-3/TRBV12-4,TGTGCCAGCAGCCCGGGACACAATCAGCCCCAGCATTTT,CASSPGHNQPQHF
TRBJ1-6,NA,NA,TRBV7-2,TGTGCCAGCAGCTTAGGCCCAGGGAGGAATTCACCCCTCCACTTT,CASSLGPGRNSPLHF
TRBJ2-3,NA,NA,TRBV6-1,TGTGCCAGCAGTGTGGGGAACTCCCACACAGATACGCAGTATTTT,CASSVGNSHTDTQYF
TRBJ1-2,NA,few,TRBV7-5,NA,CISVPEVGIEVGKTYGYTF
TRBJ2-2,NA,NA,TRBV3-1,TGTGCCAGCAGCTTCCGAGCTTCCATTTCAGGCTTGACCGGGGAGCTGTTTTTT,CASSFRASISGLTGELFF
TRBJ1-6,NA,NA,TRBV20-1,TGCGGTGCTAGGGACATACAGAGCTCCTATAATTCACCCCTCCACTTT,CGARDIQSSYNSPLHF
TRBJ1-2,NA,many,TRBV12-3/TRBV12-4,TGTGCCAGCAGTCGATGGTACAGCTTCCGAAAGACCTATGGCTACACCTTC,CASSRWYSFRKTYGYTF
TRBJ1-1,NA,many,TRBV19,TGTGCCAGTAGTCCAGGGTTGACTCGGGCCATGAACACTGAAGCTTTCTTT,CASSPGLTRAMNTEAFF
TRBJ2-1,TRBD2,NA,TRBV5-8,TGTGCCAGCAGCTTGGAGCGCGGTAGCGGGAGCCCCCACAATGAGCAGTTCTTC,CASSLERGSGSPHNEQFF
TRBJ2-7,TRBD1,many,TRBV19,TGTGCCAGTAGTAGAGGGGACAGGTCCTACGAGCAGTACTTC,CASSRGDRSYEQYF
TRBJ1-4,NA,many,TRBV6-5,TGTGCCAGCAGCCCGGTGGCGGGGAATAGGGAAAAACTGTTTTTT,CASSPVAGNREKLFF
TRBJ1-6,NA,many,TRBV3-1,TGTGCCAGCAGCCCAACACAGAGAAGGGCCAATTCACCCCTCCACTTT,CASSPTQRRANSPLHF
TRBJ2-2,TRBD2,many,TRBV6-2/TRBV6-3,TGTGCCAGCAGCATGGCGGGGGACACCGGGGAGCTGTTTTTT,CASSMAGDTGELFF
TRBJ1-2,NA,NA,TRBV5-4,TGTGCCAGCAACCTCCCCGTACCAGGAAAGACCTATGGCTACACCTTC,CASNLPVPGKTYGYTF
TRBJ2-1,TRBD2,few,TRBV7-2,TGTGCCAGCAGCTTAGAAGGGACTAGCGGGAATAAAGAGCAGTTCTTC,CASSLEGTSGNKEQFF
TRBJ2-7,TRBD1,once,TRBV7-2,TGTTCCAGCAGCTTTCCCGGGACAGGGGCCTACGAGCAGTACTTC,CSSSFPGTGAYEQYF
TRBJ1-2,NA,many,TRBV5-1,TGCGCCAGCAGCTTGTGGGTCGGTGAGGGCTACACCTTC,CASSLWVGEGYTF
TRBJ2-5,TRBD1,NA,TRBV5-1,TGCGCCAGCAGTTACGGGACAGGGGGCGAAGAGACCCAGTACTTC,CASSYGTGGEETQYF
TRBJ1-2,NA,many,TRBV23-1,TGCGCCAGCAGTCCGGCCCCGCTACGCAGAAAGACCTATGGCTACACCTTC,CASSPAPLRRKTYGYTF
TRBJ2-3,NA,few,TRBV19,TGTGCCAGTAGTAGGGAGGATTCCCAGACCTCAGATACGCAGTATTTT,CASSREDSQTSDTQYF